This passage covers 15 T cell receptor beta chains from one sample sequenced in a study of shared clonotypes between healthy human individuals. Generated by immunoSEQ multiplex PCR, the TCRdb table keeps only in-frame clones and is missing some. The sample consists of hundreds of thousands of clones, around 74% of them appearing once. The sequencing input was memory CD4+ T cells sorted from blood. Stated subset: CD45RA-negative fraction. These receptors were obtained from a woman aged 25 to 45 in good health.

The chain is built from TRBV19 and TRBJ2-5, with TRBD2 identical over 11 bases. Germline values: CDR1 LNHDA, CDR2 SQIVND (reference sequence). The CDR3 has 16 residues. With 4 bases clipped from V and 5 bases from J, the junction kept 9 bases outside the gene matches. CDR3 bases: TGTGCCAGTAGTAAATTAGCGGGAGGGCCGAAGGAGACCCAGTACTTC. Residues: CASSKLAGGPKETQYF.

This rearrangement joins TRBV25-1 to TRBJ2-7; 8 bases line up with TRBD1. CDR1 is MGHDK, CDR2 SYGVNS, per germline. The CDR3 is 15 amino acids. J was trimmed by 2 bases and V by 3 bases; bases with no gene match: 6. The CDR3 sequence: CASSDGAGGPYEQYF. The CDR3, as DNA: TGTGCCAGCAGTGATGGTGCAGGGGGCCCCTACGAGCAGTACTTC.

The CDR3 loop reads CAADSGRRRGLFF. The CDR3 bases are TGTGCCGCAGATAGCGGGAGGAGGAGGGGGCTGTTTTTT. This chain joins TRBV28 and TRBJ2-2; 10 bases match TRBD2. The V gene end was trimmed by 11 bases and the J gene end by 13 bases; junction bases not matched to a gene: 13. This CDR3 has 13 amino acids. CDR1 is MDHEN, CDR2 SYDVKM, per germline. Filled out from reference TRBV28 and TRBJ2-2, the complete variable domain reads DVKVTQSSRYLVKRTGEKVFLECVQDMDHENMFWYRQDPGLGLRLIYFSYDVKMKEKGDIPEGYSVSREKKERFSLILESASTNQTSMYLCAADSGRRRGLFFGEGSRLTVL.

The chain couples TRBV7-9 to TRBJ1-4; unclear D gene. Germline CDR1 SEHNR, CDR2 FQNEAQ (reference sequence). This CDR3 is built from 18 residues. V shed 8 bases and J shed 0 bases, with 22 bases lying between them. The CDR3 sequence is CASSDTGPPLATNEKLFF. CDR3 coding DNA: TGTGCCAGCTCCGATACGGGTCCTCCTCTAGCAACTAATGAAAAACTGTTTTTT.

Worth noting for this clone: This likely stems from a read error, as it lies one base from a far larger clone. The sample holds other DNA sequences that translate to the same CDR3. V is TRBV28 and J is TRBJ2-7; possibly TRBD1 for D (5 bases). CDR1 and CDR2 (germline): MDHEN, SYDVKM. The length of the CDR3 is 13 residues. The V end lost 8 bases, the J end lost 10 bases, and 21 bases lay between the germline ends. CDR3 residues: CASAWGSTGEQYF. CDR3 DNA sequence: TGTGCCAGCGCCTGGGGCTCGACCGGCGAACAGTACTTC.

The CDR3 loop is CASSLEGSSASSYNEQFF. In DNA, the CDR3 is TGTGCCAGCAGCTTAGAAGGGTCTAGCGCTAGCTCCTACAATGAGCAGTTCTTC. This chain connects TRBV11-3 to TRBJ2-1, with D perhaps TRBD2 (6 bases). The V end lost 0 bases, the J end lost 0 bases, and 15 bases lay between the germline ends. Germline CDR1 reads SGHNT; CDR2 reads YENEEA. The CDR3 runs 18 residues.

The V gene is TRBV15, the J gene TRBJ2-6; the D gene could be TRBD1 or TRBD2 (5 bases each). Trimming removed 1 base from V and 1 base from J, with 8 bases in between. The germline V gene encodes CDR1 LNHNV and CDR2 YYDKDF (reference sequence). The CDR3 contains 16 residues. This CDR3 is CATSRGGRSGANVLTF. CDR3 DNA: TGTGCCACCAGCAGAGGGGGGAGATCTGGGGCCAACGTCCTGACTTTC.

The V call is TRBV7-9, the J call TRBJ1-1, with TRBD1 as a possible D gene (5 bases). The germline V gene encodes CDR1 SEHNR and CDR2 FQNEAQ (reference sequence). V lost 3 bases to trimming and J lost 5 bases, with 13 bases between them. The length of the CDR3 is 14 residues. CDR3 residues: CASSFSLDNTEAFF. In DNA, the CDR3 is TGTGCCAGCAGCTTTTCGCTGGACAATACTGAAGCTTTCTTT.

J is TRBJ2-2 and V is TRBV7-2, with 7 bases matching TRBD2. CDR1 is SGHTA and CDR2 is FQGNSA in the germline V gene. V lost 5 bases, J lost 4 bases, and 7 bases stayed unmatched. There are 15 residues in the CDR3. CDR3 protein: CASSTKTSSTGELFF. The CDR3 DNA follows: TGTGCCAGCAGCACGAAGACTAGCTCCACCGGGGAGCTGTTTTTT.

The V and J genes are TRBV5-1 and TRBJ2-1, with D perhaps matching TRBD2 (5 bases). The CDR3 contains 14 residues. The V end was cut by 0 bases, the J end by 9 bases, with 13 bases between. Germline-derived CDR1 and CDR2 are SGHRS and YFSETQ. The CDR3 DNA follows: TGCGCCAGCAGCTTGGGCCTCGAGGGTGGTGAGCAGTTCTTC. It specifies CASSLGLEGGEQFF.

V is TRBV6-6 and J is TRBJ1-1, with TRBD1 matching over 10 bases. The CDR3 is 14 amino acids. CDR1 and CDR2 from the germline V gene are MNHNY and SVGAGI (reference sequence). Trimming removed 6 bases from V and 6 bases from J; junction bases left unmatched: 7. The CDR3 region has the DNA TGTGCCAGCAGACCAGACAGGGGGCTATCTGAAGCTTTCTTT. Amino acid sequence: CASRPDRGLSEAFF.

This clone was counted a few times. The chain uses TRBV30 and TRBJ2-1; 11 nucleotides align to TRBD2. CDR1 GTSNPN and CDR2 SVGIG come from the germline V gene (reference sequence). The CDR3 sequence is 17 residues long. The V gene end was trimmed by 3 bases and the J gene end by 3 bases; junction bases not matched to a gene: 10. The CDR3: CAWRQFKGLADYNEQFF. Here the CDR3 DNA reads TGTGCCTGGAGACAATTCAAGGGACTAGCGGACTACAATGAGCAGTTCTTC.

The V and J genes are TRBV19 and TRBJ2-4, with a tentative D call TRBD2 (6 bases). Trimming pared 8 bases from V and 3 bases from J, leaving 17 bases between. This CDR3 spans 15 amino acids. Germline-derived CDR1 and CDR2 are LNHDA and SQIVND (reference sequence). CDR3 region: CASSGTPPGKNIQYF. The CDR3 DNA is TGTGCCAGTTCCGGGACTCCTCCTGGCAAAAACATTCAGTACTTC.

The V and J genes are TRBV29-1 and TRBJ2-5; D gene unclear. V was trimmed by 4 bases and J by 5 bases, leaving 11 bases between them. Germline CDR1 reads SQVTM; CDR2 reads ANQGSEA. CDR3 length: 12 residues. Here the CDR3 DNA reads TGCAGCGTTGTTTCGTTCCCCGAGACCCAGTACTTC. It specifies CSVVSFPETQYF.

In DNA form, the CDR3 reads TGTGCCAGTAAGGTAGGGGGACAAAACACTGAAGCTTTCTTT. It translates to CASKVGGQNTEAFF. V is TRBV19 and J is TRBJ1-1; possibly TRBD1 for D (6 bases). The V and J ends lost 7 bases and 2 bases respectively, with 14 bases between them. This CDR3 region has 14 residues. The germline V gene encodes CDR1 LNHDA and CDR2 SQIVND (reference sequence).